Presented here are 22 T cell receptor beta chains from one specimen sequenced in a study of sequential checkpoint blockade in melanoma. Clones were sequenced by immunoSEQ multiplex PCR, and TCRdb holds only the in-frame ones, with some missing. The sample has more than 950 clones, 21% seen once. Described treatment: randomized to nivolumab then ipilimumab (arm A) or the reverse (arm B). The sequencing used tumor tissue (inferred from file names), collected from a patient given nivolumab and ipilimumab in sequence. All receptors derive from a human donor with melanoma.

This clone is classed as large. V usage is TRBV9 and J usage is TRBJ1-1; D is possibly TRBD1 (5 bases). This CDR3 is built from 15 residues. Germline assignment: CDR1 SGDLS and CDR2 YYNGEE. The V end lost 3 bases, the J end lost 8 bases, and 20 bases lay between the germline ends. CDR3 loop: CASSGTGTGGTEAFF. The CDR3 DNA reads as TGTGCCAGCAGCGGAACCGGGACCGGCGGTACGGAAGCTTTCTTT.

By proportion, this clone is medium-sized (0.01 to 0.1%). This chain uses TRBV11-3 with TRBJ1-6; D gene uncertain. The CDR3 spans 16 residues. Per germline, CDR1 SGHNT and CDR2 YENEEA. The V gene lost 5 bases and the J gene lost 1 base, with 12 bases spanning the gap. As DNA, the CDR3 is TGTGCCAGCAGCCCTATTTTAGAATCCTATAATTCACCCCTCCACTTT. Translating gives CASSPILESYNSPLHF.

V usage is TRBV18 and J usage is TRBJ1-1; no clear D gene. V lost 2 bases to trimming and J lost 4 bases, with 11 bases between them. Germline values: CDR1 KGHSH, CDR2 LQKENI. CDR3 size: 14 residues. In DNA, the CDR3 is TGTGCCAGCTCACCAATAGGTTCGGCCACTGAAGCTTTCTTT. Protein: CASSPIGSATEAFF.

The genes are TRBV28 and TRBJ2-7, with 7 bases aligning to TRBD2. CDR3 length equals 15 residues. Per germline, CDR1 MDHEN and CDR2 SYDVKM. V lost 2 bases to trimming and J lost 5 bases; unmatched junction nucleotides: 9. The CDR3 here is CASSLNWEGGDEQYF. The CDR3 DNA is TGTGCCAGCAGTTTAAACTGGGAGGGCGGGGACGAGCAGTACTTC.

A word on this clone: An end of the junction differs from the germline gene, which may be a read error. The rearrangement joins TRBV28 to TRBJ1-6; 8 bases align to TRBD1. The CDR3 covers 13 residues. Per the germline V gene, CDR1 is MDHEN and CDR2 is SYDVKM. CDR3 sequence reads: CASRSTRQGRFTF. CDR3 coding DNA: TGTGCCAGCAGATCGACTCGACAGGGGCGCTTCACTTTT.

DNA of the CDR3: TGTGCCAGCAGCCAAGTGGGAGACAGGGGGAAGGGGACTGAAGCTTTCTTT. It encodes CASSQVGDRGKGTEAFF. V gene TRBV14 combines with J gene TRBJ1-1; TRBD1 agrees at 9 bases. This CDR3 is 17 amino acids long. The V gene's germline CDR1 is SGHDN and CDR2 FVKESK. With 1 base clipped from V and 5 bases from J, the junction kept 11 bases outside the gene matches. The whole variable domain, filled in from reference TRBV14 and TRBJ1-1, reads EAGVTQFPSHSVIEKGQTVTLRCDPISGHDNLYWYRRVMGKEIKFLLHFVKESKQDESGMPNNRFLAERTGGTYSTLKVQPAELEDSGVYFCASSQVGDRGKGTEAFFGQGTRLTVV.

There are a few counts of this clone. This chain uses TRBV6-8 with TRBJ2-1; TRBD2 is a possible D gene (5 bases). CDR3 size: 15 residues. V lost 0 bases and J lost 7, with 13 bases in between. Germline CDR1 and CDR2: MNHGY and SAAAGT. CDR3 in DNA: TGTGCCAGCAGTTACTCGAGAGGCGGGTGGAATGAGCAGTTCTTC. It is translated as CASSYSRGGWNEQFF.

CDR3 DNA: TGTGCCAGCAGTTACTCGAAGGGGACGTACACAGATACGCAGTATTTT. Protein sequence: CASSYSKGTYTDTQYF. This chain joins TRBV6-8 and TRBJ2-3, with D possibly called TRBD1 or TRBD2 (5 bases each). CDR3 length: 16 residues. Germline values: CDR1 MNHGY, CDR2 SAAAGT. With 0 bases removed from V and 2 bases from J, the gap between germline ends came to 12 bases.

This clone turned up a few times. This sequence joins TRBV6-8 and TRBJ2-7, with 8 bases identical to TRBD1. The junction had 11 bases not matched to a gene; V was cut back by 7 bases and J by 3 bases. Germline V gene lookup returns CDR1 MNHGY and CDR2 SAAAGT. This CDR3 is built from 15 residues. DNA for the CDR3: TGTGCCAGCATCCTTTTCGGGACAGGCCACTACGAGCAGTACTTC. Translation gives CASILFGTGHYEQYF.

The rearrangement joins TRBV19 to TRBJ1-5, with D possibly being TRBD1 (6 bases). The germline CDR1 and CDR2 sequences are LNHDA and SQIVND (reference sequence). The CDR3 is 13 residues long. Trimming removed 5 bases at V and 11 bases at J, with 16 bases between. This CDR3 reads CASSAPTGATQHF. As DNA, the CDR3 is TGTGCCAGTAGTGCCCCTACGGGGGCCACCCAGCATTTT.

This clone turned up a few times. V and J are TRBV11-3 and TRBJ2-2, with D perhaps matching TRBD1 (6 bases). Germline lookup yields CDR1 SGHNT and CDR2 YENEEA. This CDR3 spans 15 amino acids. V lost 5 bases, J lost 4 bases, and 14 bases lay in between. CDR3 protein: CASSPLGTPTGELFF. CDR3 DNA: TGTGCCAGCAGCCCCCTCGGGACACCCACCGGGGAGCTGTTTTTT.

The chain's CDR3 is CASSRSPEASGNTIYF. CDR3 in DNA: TGTGCCAGCTCACGGAGCCCGGAGGCGTCTGGAAACACCATATATTTT. The rearrangement uses TRBV18 and TRBJ1-3; D ambiguous. V was shortened by 4 bases and J by 1 base, with 14 bases between the two germline ends. Germline V gene sequence: CDR1 KGHSH, CDR2 LQKENI. CDR3 length equals 16 residues.

The CDR3 spells CASRRTGRNQPQHF. Here the CDR3 DNA reads TGTGCCAGCAGACGGACAGGGCGAAATCAGCCCCAGCATTTT. This chain uses TRBV6-8 with TRBJ1-5, with 8 positions matching TRBD1. V lost 6 bases, J lost 4 bases, and 5 bases stayed unmatched. Germline assignment: CDR1 MNHGY and CDR2 SAAAGT. The CDR3 contains 14 residues.

The chain recombines TRBV25-1 with TRBJ2-7; TRBD2 matches at 7 bases. CDR1 and CDR2 from the germline V gene are MGHDK and SYGVNS. V lost 2 bases to trimming and J lost 5 bases; unmatched junction nucleotides: 12. CDR3 length equals 16 residues. CDR3 sequence reads: CASSERGGGATNEQYF. In nucleotides, the CDR3 is TGTGCCAGCAGTGAAAGGGGCGGGGGAGCGACCAACGAGCAGTACTTC.

The sample holds a few counts of this clone. V usage is TRBV9 and J usage is TRBJ2-3; D gene unclear. This CDR3 has 14 residues. In germline, CDR1 is SGDLS, CDR2 YYNGEE. V gave up 0 bases and J gave up 3 bases, with 8 bases separating them. CDR3 loop: CASSVAPRTDTQYF. The CDR3 coding sequence is TGTGCCAGCAGCGTAGCTCCTAGAACAGATACGCAGTATTTT.

The CDR3 coding sequence is TGTGCCAGTAGTCCCTCCCTCCGGGTCCTTCCCCTCAGCACTGAAGCTTTCTTT. This translates into CASSPSLRVLPLSTEAFF. This chain links TRBV19 with TRBJ1-1; D remains ambiguous. CDR1 is LNHDA and CDR2 is SQIVND in the germline V gene (reference sequence). The CDR3 is 18 amino acids. The ends were cut back, 5 bases at V and 4 bases at J, with 26 bases in the middle.

J is TRBJ1-1 and V is TRBV5-1, with TRBD1 matching over 8 bases. CDR1 and CDR2 from the germline V gene are SGHRS and YFSETQ. V shed 3 bases and J 1 base; nucleotides not matched to a gene: 2. CDR3 length: 14 residues. In DNA form, the CDR3 reads TGCGCCAGCAGCTATGGACAGGGGAACACTGAAGCTTTCTTT. This translates into CASSYGQGNTEAFF.

By proportion, this clone is medium-sized (0.01 to 0.1%). The chain couples TRBV4-1 to TRBJ2-6, with D uncertain. The CDR3 is 17 amino acids. The V and J ends lost 0 bases and 0 bases respectively, with 9 bases between them. CDR1 is MGHRA, CDR2 YSYEKL, per germline. The CDR3 region is CASSQDSGLSGANVLTF. The CDR3 DNA sequence: TGCGCCAGCAGCCAAGATTCCGGGCTCTCTGGGGCCAACGTCCTGACTTTC.

The chain couples TRBV5-1 to TRBJ1-6, with TRBD1 matching 8 bases. Per the germline V gene, CDR1 is SGHRS and CDR2 is YFSETQ. This CDR3 contains 14 residues. Trimming at V came to 4 bases and at J to 8 bases, leaving 5 bases not matched to a gene. CDR3 coding DNA: TGCGCCAGCAGCCCCGGACAGGGTGATTCACCCCTCCACTTT. This encodes CASSPGQGDSPLHF. Full variable domain (missing parts from reference TRBV5-1 and TRBJ1-6): KAGVTQTPRYLIKTRGQQVTLSCSPISGHRSVSWYQQTPGQGLQFLFEYFSETQRNKGNFPGRFSGRQFSNSRSEMNVSTLELGDSALYLCASSPGQGDSPLHFGNGTRLTVT.

This clone was counted a few times. The rearrangement uses TRBV6-8 and TRBJ2-1; D not certain. The CDR3 covers 14 residues. Germline CDR1 MNHGY, CDR2 SAAAGT. Trimming stripped 5 bases from V and 0 bases from J, with 8 bases between. CDR3 loop: CASSDGVSYNEQFF. The CDR3 DNA reads TGTGCCAGCAGTGATGGTGTCTCCTACAATGAGCAGTTCTTC.

This clone is labeled medium-sized. The V call is TRBV7-7, the J call TRBJ1-6; perhaps TRBD1 as D (6 bases). In germline, CDR1 is SSHAT, CDR2 FNYEAQ (reference sequence). Trimming removed 3 bases from V and 3 bases from J, with 18 bases in between. The CDR3 is made up of 18 amino acids. CDR3 DNA: TGTGCCAGCAGCTTGGCCTTCGGAGGGGACATCTATAATTCACCCCTCCACTTT. As protein: CASSLAFGGDIYNSPLHF.

This chain links TRBV6-8 with TRBJ1-5; 9 positions match TRBD1. The J segment lost 6 bases and the V segment lost 0 bases, leaving 3 bases of the junction unmatched. Germline V gives CDR1 MNHGY, CDR2 SAAAGT. This CDR3 has 15 residues. In DNA form, the CDR3 reads TGTGCCAGCAGTTACTCCGGGACAGGGATTCAGCCCCAGCATTTT. Protein product: CASSYSGTGIQPQHF.